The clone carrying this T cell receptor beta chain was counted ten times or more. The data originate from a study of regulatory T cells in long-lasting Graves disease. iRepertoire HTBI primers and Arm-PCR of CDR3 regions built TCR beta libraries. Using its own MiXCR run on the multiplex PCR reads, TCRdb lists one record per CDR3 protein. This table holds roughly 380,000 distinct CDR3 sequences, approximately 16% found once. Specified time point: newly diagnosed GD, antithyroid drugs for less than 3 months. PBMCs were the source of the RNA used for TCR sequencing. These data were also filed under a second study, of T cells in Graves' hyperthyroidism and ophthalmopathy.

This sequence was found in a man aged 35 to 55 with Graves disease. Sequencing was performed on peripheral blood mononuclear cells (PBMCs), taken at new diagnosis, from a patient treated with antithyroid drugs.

The CDR3 DNA sequence: TGTGCCTGGAGTGTCGGGGGAACGCAGTATTTT. Translated, it gives CAWSVGGTQYF. V and J are TRBV30 and TRBJ2-3, with a possible D match to TRBD2 (6 bases). The CDR3 runs 11 residues. V dropped 0 bases and J dropped 9 bases, with 7 bases sitting between them. The germline V gene encodes CDR1 GTSNPN and CDR2 SVGIG (reference sequence).